The clone carrying this T cell receptor beta chain was seen just once. Primers used in a second PCR of about 7 to 12 cycles were a sample-barcoded 5' primer and a J-beta primer mix. Each CDR3 protein is one row after TCRdb ran MiXCR on the 5' RACE reads. The sample shows fewer than 700,000 distinct CDR3 sequences, roughly 41% of them seen only once. The V end lost 9 bases, the J end lost 6 bases, and 15 bases lay between the germline ends. Germline values: CDR1 MNHEY, CDR2 SMNVEV (reference sequence). The CDR3 has 13 residues. The sample originates from a study of blood T cells in healthy people across ages.

The chain uses TRBV27 and TRBJ2-1, with a tentative D call TRBD2 (5 bases). The TCR comes from a man older than 75 in good health. Specimen: blood. CDR3 protein: CASISWESNEQFF. The DNA of the CDR3 is TGTGCCAGTATAAGTTGGGAGAGCAATGAGCAGTTCTTC.